This TCR beta chain was recovered during a study of blood T cells in healthy people across ages (dated by TCRdb to the mid-2010s). For the study in its entirety: In model experiments, roughly one uniquely barcoded TCR beta cDNA molecule per two T cells was captured by template switching. Four age groups were formed from the donors: young (average roughly 16 years), middle-aged (approximately 39), aged (over 55) and long-lived (more than 75). To avoid experimental bias, donors of different ages were randomly spread across the sequencing lanes. The study analyzed two additional independent replicas of 1 million unique cDNA reads from the same blood draw for two donors, one aged 18 to 30 and one aged 80 or older. Age-related changes in TCR beta repertoire diversity were measured in the study by deep sequencing normalized with unique cDNA molecular identifiers. Study-wide findings and limitations: Total diversity estimates from one million sequenced T cells were considered lower bounds and underestimates. Because donor CMV infection status was unknown, age-related changes in expanded clonotypes were potentially confounded. Bulk unsorted PBMC profiling prevented conclusive comparison of naive and antigen-experienced compartments. There was a strong correlation between observed TCR beta diversity and the percentage of naive T cells measured by flow cytometry. Observed TCR beta diversity per million T cells fell roughly linearly with age, and a significant reduction was already apparent by age roughly 40. Compared with the aged group, more naive CD4+ T cells, fewer expanded clones and increased TCR diversity were shown by the long-lived group, suggesting age selection.

The germline V gene gives CDR1 as ENHRY and CDR2 as SYGVKD. The junction shows trimming of 6 bases on V and 3 bases on J, and the gene matches do not reach 3 bases of it. The CDR3 contains 13 residues, cysteine and phenylalanine counted. The only DNA kept is the CDR3, 39 bases in frame from the first base. The library was produced with 5' RACE. Sequencing used an Illumina HiSeq 2500. A second about 6 to 11 cycle PCR used a sample-barcoded 5' primer and a J-beta primer mix. A unique molecular identifier was introduced onto each TCR beta cDNA molecule by a template-switch 5' adaptor carrying 12 random nucleotides. At least 2.5 million CDR3-containing paired-end reads were obtained from each sample. First-strand cDNA synthesis was performed from all RNA using the Mint cDNA synthesis kit, with priming by a TRBC-specific oligonucleotide. All cDNA was treated with uracil-DNA glycosylase and then went through a first 18-cycle PCR with the universal primers M1SS and BC2_uni_R. Concerning the study's data processing: For normalization, 1 million high-quality reads, each with a distinct molecular identifier, were randomly selected from each sample. Instead of being binned into consensus sequences, reads that shared molecular identifiers were thrown out. MiTCR, set to a Q25 quality threshold and the strictest error-elimination algorithm, was used for CDR3 identification, clonotype clustering and error correction. A nonparametric unseen species model with Euler transformation was used to estimate a lower bound on total TCR beta diversity. The public reads were reanalyzed by TCRdb: fastp trimming at Q25, MiXCR alignment, in-frame beta chains only. CDR3 protein sequences are deduplicated, and each keeps its most common genes and DNA. TCRdb, not the authors, supplied the V and J calls. Within this sample are about 1,600,000 distinct CDR3 sequences, with around 42% of them counted one time only. The leading ten clones occupy approximately 7.9% of the sample.

There are a few counts of this clonotype. Its antigen is not yet known. Base qualities are not provided; no much larger clone lies one nucleotide away. The donors were a few dozen Caucasian individuals from Russia, aged roughly 6 to 100 years, who were systemically healthy. Each donor gave 8 to 10 milliliters of peripheral blood, collected into EDTA-treated Vacutainer tubes. Ficoll-Paque density-gradient centrifugation was used to isolate PBMCs, with at least 7 million per sample. Trizol reagent was used to extract total RNA from PBMCs, with at least 6 micrograms per sample. For every donor, an aliquot of PBMCs went through flow cytometry to measure the percentages of naive CD45RAhigh/CD27high T cells.

The chain is assembled from TRBV10-3 and TRBJ1-2; 8 bases in between match TRBD1. The sequencing sample was made of blood. The receptor comes from a woman younger than 35 in good health. The CDR3 region: CAIREGQDYGYTF. Read as DNA, the sequence is TGTGCCATCAGGGAGGGACAGGACTATGGCTACACCTTC.